This T cell receptor beta chain was found in a study of cytomegalovirus exposure and HLA in healthy donors. In the study overall: As an earlier analysis found, some 180 million T cells yielded about 100 million unique TCR beta sequences.

A word on this clone: Its antigen is undetermined.

Both 60 Vbeta primers and 13 Jbeta primers went into the PCR. Assay used: immunoSEQ multiplex PCR; TCRdb lists only in-frame clones, some missing. This table holds over 150,000 clones, around 82% found once. Findings of the study overall: A later look showed TCR association rates differing by HLA locus, highest for DRB1 and lowest for HLA-C.

V was pared by 4 bases and J by 0 bases, with 8 bases between. The CDR3 has 13 amino acids. Germline V CDR1 and CDR2: SGHRS, YFSETQ. The chain is built from TRBV5-1 and TRBJ2-7, with D unclear. The sequenced material came from PBMCs. The sequence came from a woman aged 50 to 60 in good health and CMV-seropositive. CDR3 loop: CASSQDISYEQYF. CDR3 DNA sequence: TGCGCCAGCAGCCAAGACATCTCCTACGAGCAGTACTTC.